The clone carrying this T cell receptor (beta chain) was detected a few times. Antigen: not known. Over 18 months, lack of ophthalmopathy progression marked Graves' hyperthyroidism as stable. Every diagnosis used clinical symptoms, serum thyroxine and TRAb, thyroid ultrasound and orbital computed tomography. V was trimmed by 3 bases and J by 4 bases, leaving 8 bases between them. This CDR3 region has 13 residues. The germline gives CDR1 ENHRY, CDR2 SYGVKD. This sample was taken from a study of T cells in Graves' hyperthyroidism and ophthalmopathy. Regarding the study as a whole: Most thyroid clonotypes expanded above 0.001 were also detected in blood.

RNA transcripts were the template for amplifying TCR beta CDR3 regions. HTBI primers were employed in a first-round RT-PCR of the TCR CDR3. TCRdb processed the multiplex PCR reads anew with MiXCR; each CDR3 protein has one entry. Among a few hundred thousand distinct CDR3 sequences listed, roughly 50% were seen once. The sequence was obtained from a woman under 30 with Graves' hyperthyroidism. Specimen: peripheral blood or thyroid tissue (not recorded which). The chain recombines TRBV10-3 with TRBJ2-3, with TRBD2 as a possible D gene (6 bases). Written as DNA, the CDR3 is TGTGCCATCAGTGAACGGGAGTCAGATACGCAGTATTTT. Amino acid sequence: CAISERESDTQYF.